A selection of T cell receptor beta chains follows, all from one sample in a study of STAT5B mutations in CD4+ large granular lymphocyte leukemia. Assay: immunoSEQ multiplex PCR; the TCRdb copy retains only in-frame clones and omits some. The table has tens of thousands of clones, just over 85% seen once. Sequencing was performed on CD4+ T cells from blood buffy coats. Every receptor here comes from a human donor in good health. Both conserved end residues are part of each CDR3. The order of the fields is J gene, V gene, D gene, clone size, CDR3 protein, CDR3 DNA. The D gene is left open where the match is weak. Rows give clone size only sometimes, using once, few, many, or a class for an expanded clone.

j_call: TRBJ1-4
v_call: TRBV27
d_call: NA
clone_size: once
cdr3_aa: CASRTVWDEKLFF
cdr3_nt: TGTGCCAGCAGGACCGTATGGGATGAAAAACTGTTTTTT

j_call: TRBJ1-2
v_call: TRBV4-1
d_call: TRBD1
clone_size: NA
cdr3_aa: CASSQGDRGLSGYTF
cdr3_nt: TGCGCCAGCAGCCAAGGAGACAGGGGGCTATCTGGCTACACCTTC

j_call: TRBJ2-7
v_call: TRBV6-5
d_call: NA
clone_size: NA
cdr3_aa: CASSLQRSTHEQYF
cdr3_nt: TGTGCCAGCAGTCTCCAAAGGTCGACCCACGAGCAGTACTTC

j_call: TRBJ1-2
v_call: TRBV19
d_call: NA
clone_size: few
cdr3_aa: CASSIVAGAGRTF
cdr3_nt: TGTGCCAGTAGTATAGTTGCGGGGGCCGGAAGGACCTTC

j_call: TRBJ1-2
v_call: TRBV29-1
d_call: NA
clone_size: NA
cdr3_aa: CSVVWRVRGYGYTF
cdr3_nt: TGCAGCGTTGTCTGGAGGGTTCGGGGCTATGGCTACACCTTC

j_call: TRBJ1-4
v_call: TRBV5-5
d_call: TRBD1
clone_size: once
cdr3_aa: CASSPSGQGLEKLFF
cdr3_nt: TGTGCCAGCAGCCCCTCGGGACAGGGCCTTGAAAAACTGTTTTTT

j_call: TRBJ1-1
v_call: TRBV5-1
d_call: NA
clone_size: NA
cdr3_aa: CASSLIQNTEAFF
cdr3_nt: TGCGCCAGCAGCTTGATCCAGAACACTGAAGCTTTCTTT

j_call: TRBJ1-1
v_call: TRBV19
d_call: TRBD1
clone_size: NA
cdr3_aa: CASSIFGTANTEAFF
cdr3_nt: TGTGCCAGTAGTATCTTCGGGACAGCCAACACTGAAGCTTTCTTT

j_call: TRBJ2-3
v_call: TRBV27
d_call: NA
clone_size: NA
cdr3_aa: CASSLVMDTQYF
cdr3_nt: TGTGCCAGCAGTTTGGTGATGGATACGCAGTATTTT

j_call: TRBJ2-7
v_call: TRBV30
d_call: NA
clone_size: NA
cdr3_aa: CAWSRRLRDEQYF
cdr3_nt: TGTGCCTGGAGTAGAAGACTGAGGGACGAGCAGTACTTC

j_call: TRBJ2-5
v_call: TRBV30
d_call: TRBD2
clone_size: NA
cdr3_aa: CACSLAGGPQETQYF
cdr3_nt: TGTGCCTGCTCTCTGGCGGGAGGGCCTCAAGAGACCCAGTACTTC

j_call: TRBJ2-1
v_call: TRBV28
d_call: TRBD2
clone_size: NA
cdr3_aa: CASSFPLGLAGGSYNEQFF
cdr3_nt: TGTGCCAGCAGTTTTCCCCTCGGACTAGCGGGAGGGTCCTACAATGAGCAGTTCTTC

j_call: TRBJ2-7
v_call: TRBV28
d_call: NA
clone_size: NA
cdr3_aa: CAGALWEQYF
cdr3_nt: TGTGCGGGGGCCCTGTGGGAGCAGTACTTC

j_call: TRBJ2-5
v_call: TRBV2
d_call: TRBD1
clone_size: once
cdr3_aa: CASIRQGVGETQYF
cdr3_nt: TGTGCCAGCATTCGACAGGGGGTAGGAGAGACCCAGTACTTC

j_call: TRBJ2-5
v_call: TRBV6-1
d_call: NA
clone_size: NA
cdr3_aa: CASSEQGWETQYF
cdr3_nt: TGTGCCAGCAGTGAACAGGGGTGGGAGACCCAGTACTTC

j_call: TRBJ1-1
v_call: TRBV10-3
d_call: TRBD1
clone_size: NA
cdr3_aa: CAIRRQGGTEAFF
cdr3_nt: TGTGCCATCAGGCGACAGGGAGGCACTGAAGCTTTCTTT

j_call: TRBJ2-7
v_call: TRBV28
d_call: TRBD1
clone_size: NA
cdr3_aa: CASSLDGQGSNEQYF
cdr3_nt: TGTGCCAGCAGTTTGGATGGACAGGGGTCCAACGAGCAGTACTTC

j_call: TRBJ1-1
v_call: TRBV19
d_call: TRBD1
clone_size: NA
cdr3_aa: CASSSRTGENTEAFF
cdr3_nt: TGTGCCAGTAGTTCAAGGACAGGGGAGAACACTGAAGCTTTCTTT

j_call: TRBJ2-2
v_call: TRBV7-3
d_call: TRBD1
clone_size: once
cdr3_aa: CASSLNPGPGQGVTGELFF
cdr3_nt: TGTGCCAGCAGCTTAAACCCGGGTCCGGGACAGGGGGTCACCGGGGAGCTGTTTTTT

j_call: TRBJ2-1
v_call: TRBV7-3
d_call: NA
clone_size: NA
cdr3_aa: CASSLTHGAGEQFF
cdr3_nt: TGTGCCAGCAGCTTAACGCATGGGGCAGGTGAGCAGTTCTTC

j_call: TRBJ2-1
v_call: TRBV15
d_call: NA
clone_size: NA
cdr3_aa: CATSRDRGSNEQFF
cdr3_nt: TGTGCCACCAGCAGAGATCGAGGTTCCAATGAGCAGTTCTTC

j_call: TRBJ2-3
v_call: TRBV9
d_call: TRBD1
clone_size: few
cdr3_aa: CASSAGTGLENTQYF
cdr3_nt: TGTGCCAGCAGCGCGGGGACAGGCTTAGAGAATACGCAGTATTTT

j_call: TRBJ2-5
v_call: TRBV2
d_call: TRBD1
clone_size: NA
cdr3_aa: CASKIQGAEETQYF
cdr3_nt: TGTGCCAGCAAAATACAGGGGGCTGAGGAGACCCAGTACTTC

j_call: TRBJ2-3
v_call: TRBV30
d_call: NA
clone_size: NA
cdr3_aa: CAWGMGSDPLSDTQYF
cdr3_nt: TGTGCCTGGGGGATGGGCAGCGACCCACTTTCAGATACGCAGTATTTT

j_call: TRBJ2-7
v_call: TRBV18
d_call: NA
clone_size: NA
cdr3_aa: CASSPWQGNEQYF
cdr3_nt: TGTGCCAGCTCACCTTGGCAGGGGAACGAGCAGTACTTC

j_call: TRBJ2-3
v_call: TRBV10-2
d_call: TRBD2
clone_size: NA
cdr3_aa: CASSESRLAGYTDTQYF
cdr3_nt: TGCGCCAGCAGTGAGTCCAGACTAGCGGGATACACAGATACGCAGTATTTT

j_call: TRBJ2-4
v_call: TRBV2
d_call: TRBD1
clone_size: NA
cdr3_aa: CASSDPGQGVNIQYF
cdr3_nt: TGTGCCAGCAGTGATCCGGGACAGGGGGTAAACATTCAGTACTTC

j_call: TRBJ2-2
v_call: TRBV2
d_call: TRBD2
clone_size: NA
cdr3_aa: CASGRDNTGELFF
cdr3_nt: TGTGCCAGCGGGAGGGACAACACCGGGGAGCTGTTTTTT